This note documents a single T cell receptor beta chain sequence. The data were taken from a study of Tregs in tolerant kidney transplant recipients. The trim removed 0 bases at V and 1 base at J, leaving 3 bases unmatched. Germline CDR1 and CDR2: SGDLS and YYNGEE. The CDR3 is 18 residues long. Data came from immunoSEQ multiplex PCR; TCRdb stores just in-frame clones and leaves some out. The sample has some 66,000 clones, roughly 89% seen once. The origin of this receptor is a human donor who received a combined kidney and bone marrow transplant. V usage is TRBV9 and J usage is TRBJ2-1, with 14 positions matching TRBD2. The sequences come from CD8+ T cells from blood, collected before the transplant. The CDR3 DNA reads as TGTGCCAGCAGCGTAGCTCGGACTAGCGGGGGGTCCTACAATGAGCAGTTCTTC. It is translated as CASSVARTSGGSYNEQFF.